This TCR beta chain was documented in a study of T cell changes during pregnancy in multiple sclerosis (dated by TCRdb to about 2019). As for the study more broadly: The study examined how the T cell repertoire changed over the course of pregnancy in women with multiple sclerosis.

Comments on this clone: Its antigen is not yet known. One base away there is no much larger clone; base qualities are not given.

CDR1 and CDR2, looked up from the germline V gene, are LGHNT and FRNRAP. Unmatched junction bases come to 9, with V trimmed by 1 base and J by 11 bases. Reading from cysteine to phenylalanine, the CDR3 counts 14 amino acids. Only CDR3 DNA is held: 42 bases, read in frame from base 1. The protocol used for the library was the immunoSEQ multiplex PCR assay. This is the immuneACCESS table as TCRdb keeps it, with only in-frame sequences that have V and J called. A part of the clones is gone; compared with another copy, unresolved V genes explain less than half, and the rest is unexplained. The sample includes roughly 24,000 clones, with approximately 84% observed a single time. The top ten clonotypes cover about 7.7% of the sample.

Recombination linked TRBV12-5 to TRBJ1-1, with 8 bases matching TRBD1. This specimen consisted of CD8+ T cells from peripheral blood mononuclear cells, obtained after pregnancy. The TCR originated in a female donor with multiple sclerosis, enrolled in a pregnancy study. In nucleotide form, the sequence is TGTGCTAGTGGTTTGGAGACAGGGGCGAATGGGGCTTTCTTT. It translates to CASGLETGANGAFF.